Below, 7 T cell receptor beta chains from the same sample are listed, as sequenced in a study of human T cells and chemical hapten exposure. TCRdb re-called the RACE reads through MiXCR, storing one row per CDR3 protein. The table shows around 360,000 distinct CDR3 sequences, with about 6% occurring only once. Time point here: patch test 2, 6 weeks after DPC sensitization. As to treatment: therapeutic diphenylcyclopropenone sensitization with weekly scalp DPC. The sample here was whole blood, taken in connection with sensitization to the hapten diphenylcyclopropenone (DPC). These receptors all stem from a woman between 18 and 29 years old with alopecia areata. Some clones in this sample may be carry-over from other donors' samples.

In its sample, this clonotype was seen many times. CDR3 in amino acids: CASSFVFRRDDGYTF. DNA for the CDR3: TGTGCCAGCAGCTTCGTCTTCCGGAGAGATGATGGCTACACCTTC. This rearrangement joins TRBV7-2 to TRBJ1-2; D gene ambiguous. Germline CDR1 reads SGHTA; CDR2 reads FQGNSA. V lost 3 bases, J lost 6 bases, and 17 bases lay in between. The CDR3 has 15 residues. The full variable domain, its missing parts supplied by reference TRBV7-2 and TRBJ1-2, is GAGVSQSPSNKVTEKGKDVELRCDPISGHTALYWYRQSLGQGLEFLIYFQGNSAPDKSGLPSDRFSAERTGGSVSTLTIQRTQQEDSAVYLCASSFVFRRDDGYTFGSGTRLTVV.

There are many counts of this clonotype. The chain combines TRBV15 with TRBJ1-6; D is unresolved. The CDR3 has 14 amino acids. V was trimmed by 0 bases and J by 9 bases, leaving 9 bases between them. The germline CDR1 and CDR2 sequences are LNHNV and YYDKDF (reference sequence). For the CDR3, the DNA is TGTGCCACCAGCAGAGATGGAGAGAGTTCACCCCTCCACTTT. This codes for CATSRDGESSPLHF.

This clonotype was recorded many times. V and J are TRBV6-2 or TRBV6-3 and TRBJ1-2; D gene unclear. The CDR3 is 13 amino acids. Germline V lookup: CDR1 MNHEY, CDR2 SVGEGT. The V end was cut by 0 bases, the J end by 4 bases, with 6 bases between. The CDR3 region is CASSYSNGYGYTF. CDR3 nucleotides: TGTGCCAGCAGTTACTCGAATGGCTATGGCTACACCTTC.

V usage is TRBV7-9 and J usage is TRBJ1-3, with a possible D match to TRBD1 (6 bases). The V end lost 6 bases, the J end lost 2 bases, and 14 bases lay between the germline ends. This CDR3 has 15 amino acids. Germline CDR1 SEHNR, CDR2 FQNEAQ (reference sequence). The CDR3 here is CASRNKEGAGNTIYF. The CDR3 DNA reads TGTGCCAGCAGGAACAAGGAGGGGGCTGGAAACACCATATATTTT.

This clonotype was counted only a few times. The genes are TRBV12-3 or TRBV12-4 and TRBJ2-7, with no clear D. The V and J ends lost 0 bases and 2 bases respectively, with 8 bases between them. The CDR3 totals 14 residues. This CDR3 reads CASSLAPPAYEQYF. DNA of the CDR3: TGTGCCAGCAGTTTAGCGCCGCCGGCCTACGAGCAGTACTTC.

J is TRBJ2-7 and V is TRBV6-1; maybe TRBD1 (6 bases). This CDR3 is 15 amino acids long. The germline V gene has CDR1 MNHNS and CDR2 SASEGT. The V end was cut by 6 bases, the J end by 2 bases, with 17 bases between. CDR3 in amino acids: CASRTGRGNAYEQYF. The DNA for the CDR3 is TGTGCCAGCAGGACAGGACGGGGAAATGCCTACGAGCAGTACTTC.

This clonotype turned up a few times. This chain connects TRBV7-9 to TRBJ1-1, with D uncertain. The CDR3 extends over 11 amino acids. Trimming took 5 bases from V and 4 from J, leaving 5 bases between them. CDR1 is SEHNR and CDR2 is FQNEAQ in the germline V gene (reference sequence). The CDR3 DNA is TGTGCCAGCAGCGTGACCACTGAAGCTTTCTTT. This translates into CASSVTTEAFF. The variable domain in full, with the rest retrieved from reference TRBV7-9 and TRBJ1-1, is DTGVSQNPRHKITKRGQNVTFRCDPISEHNRLYWYRQTLGQGPEFLTYFQNEAQLEKSRLLSDRFSAERPKGSFSTLEIQRTEQGDSAMYLCASSVTTEAFFGQGTRLTVV.